These 15 T cell receptor beta chains originate from one sample sequenced in a study of blood T cells in healthy people across ages. A second PCR, run for about 6 to 11 cycles, used a sample-barcoded 5' primer plus a J-beta primer mix. TCRdb fed the 5' RACE reads into MiXCR, producing one record per CDR3 protein. There are 550,000 to 700,000 distinct CDR3 sequences in the sample; about 26% occur only once, and less than 20% lies in the top ten. Material for sequencing was blood. The source is a woman in her seventies in good health.

Points on this clonotype: One end of the junction fails to match germline, which may point to a read error. J is TRBJ1-2 and V is TRBV4-3, with 7 positions matching TRBD1. CDR1 and CDR2 (germline): LGHNA, YSLEER. CDR3 length: 16 residues. In DNA, the CDR3 is TGCGCCAGCAGCCAAGAAGGACAGGCGGGGGGCTATGGCTGCACCTTC. Translation: CASSQEGQAGGYGCTF.

Worth noting for this clonotype: Being one base from a much bigger clone, this may be a read error. V gene TRBV7-9 combines with J gene TRBJ1-2; TRBD1 matches at 7 bases. The length of the CDR3 is 12 residues. Germline V CDR1 and CDR2: SEHNR, FQNEAQ (reference sequence). The CDR3 protein is CASSPTGVGFTF. CDR3 in DNA: TGTGCCAGCAGCCCTACAGGGGTTGGCTTCACCTTC.

This chain links TRBV5-1 with TRBJ2-1; D might be TRBD1 (6 bases). The CDR3 runs 14 residues. CDR1 and CDR2 (germline): SGHRS, YFSETQ. The V gene lost 4 bases and the J gene lost 5 bases, with 13 bases spanning the gap. CDR3: CASSAQGPNNEQFF. The CDR3 region has the DNA TGCGCCAGCAGCGCACAGGGACCCAACAATGAGCAGTTCTTC.

This clonotype appeared a few times. The chain links TRBV12-3 or TRBV12-4 to TRBJ1-2; 7 bases align to TRBD1. J gave up 4 bases and V 2 bases, and 4 bases lay outside the gene matches. The CDR3 covers 14 residues. In DNA form, the CDR3 reads TGTGCCAGCAGTTTATTTTCAGGGGGCTATGGCTACACCTTC. This gives the protein CASSLFSGGYGYTF.

To note about this clonotype: The germline gene is not matched at one end of the junction; a read error may be the cause. CDR3 DNA sequence: TGTGCCAGCAGCGTAGGTTTTAATAGGGGGACAGGGACCTCCCACGAGCAGTACTTC. It is translated as CASSVGFNRGTGTSHEQYF. The rearrangement links TRBV9 to TRBJ2-5; 9 bases line up with TRBD1. The end of the DNA fits TRBJ2-7 better, so the J call may be wrong. CDR3 length: 19 amino acids. The germline V gene encodes CDR1 SGDLS and CDR2 YYNGEE.

This clonotype was seen a handful of times. The CDR3 loop reads CASSYLNEKLFF. The CDR3 region has the DNA TGTGCCAGCAGTTACCTAAATGAAAAACTGTTTTTT. The rearrangement joins TRBV6-5 to TRBJ1-4; D gene uncertain. V lost 2 bases, J lost 5 bases, and 3 bases lay in between. CDR3 length: 12 amino acids. Germline CDR1 MNHEY, CDR2 SVGAGI.

V and J are TRBV5-1 and TRBJ1-1; the D gene is possibly TRBD1 (6 bases). This CDR3 is 15 amino acids long. CDR1 is SGHRS, CDR2 YFSETQ, per germline. V dropped 4 bases and J dropped 5 bases, with 18 bases sitting between them. CDR3 region: CASSLDSPGETEAFF. In DNA, the CDR3 is TGCGCCAGCAGCCTGGACAGCCCAGGTGAGACTGAAGCTTTCTTT.

The chain combines TRBV18 with TRBJ2-1, with D perhaps TRBD2 (5 bases). The V gene's germline CDR1 is KGHSH and CDR2 LQKENI. V lost 3 bases to trimming and J lost 6 bases, with 12 bases between them. The CDR3 runs 14 residues. The CDR3 spells CASSPEIEGNEQFF. In DNA form, the CDR3 reads TGTGCCAGCTCACCTGAGATTGAGGGCAATGAGCAGTTCTTC.

The CDR3 loop is CSARAPGRGTDTQYF. Written as DNA, the CDR3 is TGCAGTGCTAGAGCCCCCGGCCGGGGGACAGATACGCAGTATTTT. V and J are TRBV20-1 and TRBJ2-3, with D maybe TRBD2 (6 bases). The CDR3 covers 15 residues. CDR1 and CDR2 from the germline V gene are DFQATT and SNEGSKA (reference sequence). Deletions cut 1 base from V and 3 bases from J, with 14 bases between.

This clonotype has a handful of counts. This sequence joins TRBV2 and TRBJ2-1; D is perhaps TRBD2 (7 bases). The CDR3 runs to 15 residues. Deletions cut 7 bases from V and 2 bases from J, with 15 bases between. Germline V gene data show CDR1 as SNHLY and CDR2 as FYNNEI. CDR3 nucleotides: TGTGCCAGCAAACGGGGGAGGGGGACCTACAATGAGCAGTTCTTC. It specifies CASKRGRGTYNEQFF.

This clonotype was seen a handful of times. The J gene is TRBJ2-5, the V gene TRBV29-1; D is possibly TRBD1 (6 bases). V was cut by 4 bases and J by 2 bases, with 17 bases left in between. Per the germline V gene, CDR1 is SQVTM and CDR2 is ANQGSEA. The CDR3 has 15 residues. The CDR3 sequence: CSVASAGEVQETQYF. CDR3 coding DNA: TGCAGCGTTGCAAGTGCAGGGGAAGTGCAAGAGACCCAGTACTTC.

The chain combines TRBV4-2 with TRBJ2-2, with 12 bases lining up with TRBD2. V was clipped by 1 base and J by 4 bases; unmatched bases: 7. In germline, CDR1 is LGHNA, CDR2 YNFKEQ. The CDR3 contains 18 residues. The CDR3 DNA sequence: TGTGCCAGCAGCCAAGCCCTAGCGGGGGGGTCGGTCACCGGGGAGCTGTTTTTT. Its protein product is CASSQALAGGSVTGELFF.

This clonotype appeared a few times. This chain connects TRBV4-2 to TRBJ1-2; 8 bases map to TRBD1. J was trimmed by 3 bases and V by 4 bases; bases with no gene match: 16. Germline V lookup: CDR1 LGHNA, CDR2 YNFKEQ. The CDR3 sequence is 18 residues long. The CDR3 here is CASSPIKSQGAPDYGYTF. The DNA of the CDR3 is TGTGCCAGCAGCCCAATAAAATCCCAGGGGGCGCCGGACTATGGCTACACCTTC.

The chain links TRBV6-2 or TRBV6-3 to TRBJ2-7; D unresolved. The CDR3 is 12 residues long. Between the trimmed V and J ends, which lost 7 bases and 6 bases, there was a span of 13 bases. Germline V CDR1 and CDR2: MNHEY, SVGEGT. CDR3 coding DNA: TGTGCCAGCACGCACGCCCCTAGCGAGCAGTACTTC. It encodes CASTHAPSEQYF.

The V and J genes are TRBV5-1 and TRBJ2-2; D perhaps matches TRBD1 (6 bases). Germline values: CDR1 SGHRS, CDR2 YFSETQ. V lost 1 base, J lost 1 base, and 8 bases lay in between. The CDR3 runs to 15 residues. DNA of the CDR3: TGCGCCAGCAGCTTGCAACAGGGGAACACCGGGGAGCTGTTTTTT. It codes for CASSLQQGNTGELFF.